This passage covers 24 T cell receptor beta chains from one sample sequenced in a study of CD8 T cells in Susac syndrome. RNA, at about 0.45 to 1 ug, was reverse transcribed with random hexamers. TCRdb redid the calling of the immunoSEQ multiplex PCR reads with MiXCR, one entry per CDR3 protein. The top ten clones hold about 0.15% of a sample with about 180,000 distinct CDR3 sequences, roughly 96% of them seen once. Sequences were obtained from CD8+ T cells from PBMCs. Source of these receptors: a human donor with multiple sclerosis.

The chain recombines TRBV15 with TRBJ2-1; TRBD2 matches at 7 bases. The CDR3 is made up of 13 amino acids. The germline CDR1 and CDR2 sequences are LNHNV and YYDKDF (reference sequence). The J segment lost 7 bases and the V segment lost 3 bases, leaving 3 bases of the junction unmatched. The CDR3, as DNA: TGTGCCACCAGCAGGACTAGCACAAATGAGCAGTTCTTC. Protein product: CATSRTSTNEQFF.

The J gene is TRBJ1-2, the V gene TRBV20-1, with TRBD1 matching 8 bases. CDR1 is DFQATT and CDR2 is SNEGSKA in the germline V gene (reference sequence). This CDR3 is 13 amino acids long. The V segment lost 6 bases and the J segment 5 bases; nucleotides outside the gene matches: 8. Here the CDR3 reads CSAPPGQVYGYTF. CDR3 sequence (DNA): TGCAGTGCCCCTCCGGGACAGGTTTATGGCTACACCTTC.

For the CDR3, the DNA is TGTGCCACCAGCACAAGGACCGGTTCCTACGAGCAGTACTTC. It translates to CATSTRTGSYEQYF. V gene TRBV15 combines with J gene TRBJ2-7; D call uncertain. The germline V gene encodes CDR1 LNHNV and CDR2 YYDKDF (reference sequence). The CDR3 is 14 residues long. V was clipped by 4 bases and J by 1 base, with 11 bases between them.

The sample holds one count of this clonotype. The V gene is TRBV7-9, the J gene TRBJ2-1; 8 positions agree with TRBD2. Trimming at V came to 8 bases and at J to 2 bases, leaving 8 bases not matched to a gene. This CDR3 contains 15 residues. Germline values: CDR1 SEHNR, CDR2 FQNEAQ (reference sequence). The CDR3 loop reads CASSTTSGPYNEQFF. CDR3 nucleotide sequence: TGTGCCAGCTCCACTACTAGCGGTCCCTACAATGAGCAGTTCTTC.

The chain carries TRBV6-5 and TRBJ2-7; a weak D match, TRBD1 (5 bases). With 0 bases removed from V and 3 bases from J, the gap between germline ends came to 12 bases. CDR1 and CDR2 (germline): MNHEY, SVGAGI. This CDR3 contains 15 residues. For the CDR3, the DNA is TGTGCCAGCAGTTACTCGCGAACAGGCAACTACGAGCAGTACTTC. It specifies CASSYSRTGNYEQYF.

This sequence joins TRBV3-1 and TRBJ2-1; 7 positions agree with TRBD2. The CDR3 length is 16 residues. Germline V gives CDR1 LGHDT, CDR2 YNNKEL (reference sequence). V dropped 1 base and J dropped 8; count of bases not matched to a gene: 11. CDR3 region: CASSQAPGLSPHEQFF. The CDR3 DNA follows: TGTGCCAGCAGCCAAGCTCCGGGACTAAGCCCCCATGAGCAGTTCTTC.

The CDR3 region has the DNA TGCAGTGCTAGAGATAGTAGTAGCGGAACGCAGTATTTT. This encodes CSARDSSSGTQYF. The chain employs TRBV20-1 and TRBJ2-3; possible D gene TRBD2, 6 bases. This CDR3 is 13 amino acids long. Germline values: CDR1 DFQATT, CDR2 SNEGSKA (reference sequence). V lost 0 bases and J lost 9, with 13 bases in between.

This chain uses TRBV14 with TRBJ2-1; TRBD2 aligns across 9 bases. Looked up from germline, CDR1 is SGHDN and CDR2 is FVKESK. CDR3 length: 15 residues. V trimming: 4 bases; J trimming: 2 bases; junction bases outside the gene matches: 3. CDR3 in DNA: TGTGCCAGCAGCCTCCTAGCGGGGCCCTACAATGAGCAGTTCTTC. Translating it yields CASSLLAGPYNEQFF.

The chain recombines TRBV7-9 with TRBJ1-1, with D unresolved. The CDR3 is 12 amino acids. Trimming took off 8 bases at V and 4 bases at J, with 11 bases between the two ends. Germline loops: CDR1 SEHNR, CDR2 FQNEAQ (reference sequence). CDR3 sequence: CASRQSGTEAFF. The CDR3 DNA follows: TGTGCCAGCCGGCAATCAGGCACTGAAGCTTTCTTT.

CDR3 loop: CASGAKQYF. In nucleotides, the CDR3 is TGTGCCAGCGGGGCGAAGCAGTACTTC. The V gene is TRBV27, the J gene TRBJ2-7; TRBD1 might be the D (5 bases). With 8 bases removed from V and 8 bases from J, the gap between germline ends came to 7 bases. Germline CDR1 is MNHEY and CDR2 is SMNVEV (reference sequence). The CDR3 loop spans 9 amino acids.

This clonotype was seen more than once but under ten times. The V and J genes are TRBV3-1 and TRBJ2-7; D remains ambiguous. This CDR3 contains 15 residues. V lost 1 base to trimming and J lost 3 bases, with 13 bases between them. Germline values: CDR1 LGHDT, CDR2 YNNKEL (reference sequence). CDR3 sequence reads: CASSQAPVRIYEQYF. The CDR3 region has the DNA TGTGCCAGCAGCCAAGCCCCGGTTCGGATCTACGAGCAGTACTTC.

This clonotype was found once. CDR3 in amino acids: CASSLTQGQIYGYTF. For the CDR3, the DNA is TGTGCCAGCAGCCTTACACAGGGCCAGATCTATGGCTACACCTTC. The chain joins TRBV9 to TRBJ1-2, with D perhaps TRBD1 (6 bases). Trimming pared 4 bases from V and 4 bases from J, leaving 17 bases between. Germline V gene data show CDR1 as SGDLS and CDR2 as YYNGEE. This CDR3 spans 15 amino acids.

The chain recombines TRBV5-1 with TRBJ2-5, with unresolved D. Germline values: CDR1 SGHRS, CDR2 YFSETQ. The CDR3 is 13 residues long. V dropped 1 base and J dropped 5 bases, with 9 bases sitting between them. The CDR3 is CASSLFRAETQYF. The CDR3 region has the DNA TGCGCCAGCAGCTTGTTTCGCGCTGAGACCCAGTACTTC.

This sequence joins TRBV27 and TRBJ2-1, with D unclear. This CDR3 comprises 13 residues. The germline gives CDR1 MNHEY, CDR2 SMNVEV (reference sequence). V was clipped by 3 bases and J by 2 bases, with 5 bases between them. The CDR3: CASSFSAYNEQFF. The CDR3 bases are TGTGCCAGCAGTTTCTCTGCCTACAATGAGCAGTTCTTC.

The J gene is TRBJ2-7, the V gene TRBV6-5, with 11 bases aligning to TRBD1. CDR1 and CDR2 (germline): MNHEY, SVGAGI. J lost 5 bases, V lost 5 bases, and 5 bases had no gene match. The CDR3 loop spans 14 amino acids. This CDR3 is CASSGDRGYHEQYF. The DNA for the CDR3 is TGTGCCAGCAGTGGGGACAGGGGGTACCACGAGCAGTACTTC.

V is TRBV24-1 and J is TRBJ2-1; D is perhaps TRBD1 or TRBD2 (6 bases each). V shed 4 bases and J shed 10 bases, with 10 bases lying between them. Germline CDR1 reads KGHDR; CDR2 reads SFDVKD. The CDR3 has 12 amino acids. In nucleotides, the CDR3 is TGTGCCACCAGTGAATTCGGGGGCGAGCAGTTCTTC. It translates to CATSEFGGEQFF.

This clonotype was seen a single time. J is TRBJ2-7 and V is TRBV7-2, with 12 positions matching TRBD2. This CDR3 is built from 14 residues. V shed 2 bases, J shed 6 bases, and the junction held 2 bases outside the gene matches. Germline CDR1 reads SGHTA; CDR2 reads FQGNSA. The CDR3 DNA follows: TGTGCCAGCAGCTTATCACTAGCGGGGGGCGAGCAGTACTTC. The encoded protein is CASSLSLAGGEQYF. The complete variable domain, with remaining parts taken from reference TRBV7-2 and TRBJ2-7, reads GAGVSQSPSNKVTEKGKDVELRCDPISGHTALYWYRQSLGQGLEFLIYFQGNSAPDKSGLPSDRFSAERTGGSVSTLTIQRTQQEDSAVYLCASSLSLAGGEQYFGPGTRLTVT.

This clonotype is a singleton in its sample. The chain employs TRBV27 and TRBJ2-1; 7 nucleotides match TRBD1. The CDR3 runs 13 residues. Losses at the gene ends were 7 bases for V and 8 bases for J; bases not matched to a gene: 8. Germline loops: CDR1 MNHEY, CDR2 SMNVEV (reference sequence). CDR3 protein: CASTQLGQDEQFF. CDR3 DNA sequence: TGTGCCAGCACTCAACTCGGACAGGATGAGCAGTTCTTC.

V is TRBV27 and J is TRBJ2-1, with 11 bases fitting TRBD1. Per the germline V gene, CDR1 is MNHEY and CDR2 is SMNVEV (reference sequence). The CDR3 has 14 amino acids. V was clipped by 5 bases and J by 7 bases; unmatched bases: 4. CDR3 in DNA: TGTGCCAGCAGTCCCGGGACAGGGGGGAATGAGCAGTTCTTC. Protein: CASSPGTGGNEQFF.

The gene calls are TRBV15 and TRBJ2-5, with D possibly being TRBD2 (5 bases). V dropped 0 bases and J dropped 3 bases, with 11 bases sitting between them. There are 15 residues in the CDR3. In germline, CDR1 is LNHNV, CDR2 YYDKDF (reference sequence). The CDR3 spells CATSRDPDSKETQYF. In DNA form, the CDR3 reads TGTGCCACCAGCAGAGATCCGGACTCAAAAGAGACCCAGTACTTC.

The V and J genes are TRBV11-2 and TRBJ1-1; 7 nucleotides agree with TRBD1. Germline V gives CDR1 SGHAT, CDR2 FQNNGV. This CDR3 is built from 14 residues. V was clipped by 4 bases and J by 3 bases; unmatched bases: 5. The CDR3 spells CASSSQGSHTEAFF. CDR3 nucleotide sequence: TGTGCCAGCAGCTCACAGGGGTCACACACTGAAGCTTTCTTT.

The V call is TRBV27, the J call TRBJ1-5, with 8 bases matching TRBD1. The CDR3 is made up of 14 amino acids. J was trimmed by 7 bases and V by 8 bases; bases with no gene match: 10. Looked up from germline, CDR1 is MNHEY and CDR2 is SMNVEV (reference sequence). The CDR3 coding sequence is TGTGCCAGCGCTACAGGGGGATTTGGGCAGCCCCAGCATTTT. Amino acids: CASATGGFGQPQHF.

The gene calls are TRBV27 and TRBJ1-2; D is uncertain. Germline CDR1 and CDR2: MNHEY and SMNVEV (reference sequence). V shed 5 bases and J shed 3 bases, with 16 bases lying between them. CDR3 length equals 15 residues. The CDR3 region is CASSPDRVLYYGYTF. DNA of the CDR3: TGTGCCAGCAGTCCCGACCGAGTCCTTTACTATGGCTACACCTTC.

The V and J genes are TRBV28 and TRBJ2-5; the D is unclear. The germline gives CDR1 MDHEN, CDR2 SYDVKM. V was shortened by 2 bases and J by 3 bases, with 4 bases between the two germline ends. The CDR3 sequence is 12 residues long. This CDR3 reads CASSLPEETQYF. The CDR3 DNA is TGTGCCAGCAGTTTACCTGAAGAGACCCAGTACTTC.